Below are 18 T cell receptor beta chains sequenced from a single sample in a study of OX40 agonist ivuxolimab in advanced cancers. Measured with immunoSEQ multiplex PCR; TCRdb has only the in-frame clones, and not every one. The sample has approximately 58,000 clones, roughly four fifths seen once. The sequenced sample was CD4+ or CD8+ T cells sorted from blood, obtained in a trial of the OX40 agonist ivuxolimab. The receptor source for this set is an adult with an advanced solid tumor such as melanoma, head and neck, liver or kidney cancer.

The chain couples TRBV5-6 to TRBJ1-1; D not resolved. Germline lookup yields CDR1 SGHDT and CDR2 YYEEEE. The CDR3 extends over 16 amino acids. V was clipped by 0 bases and J by 1 base, with 13 bases between them. The CDR3 spells CASSLGPRIGNTEAFF. CDR3 in DNA: TGTGCCAGCAGCTTGGGGCCACGGATTGGGAACACTGAAGCTTTCTTT.

The chain uses TRBV6-5 and TRBJ1-1, with D tentatively TRBD1 (6 bases). The germline V gene has CDR1 MNHEY and CDR2 SVGAGI. The V end lost 1 base, the J end lost 3 bases, and 9 bases lay between the germline ends. CDR3 length: 14 residues. CDR3 sequence: CASSYLAGDTEAFF. The CDR3 DNA reads as TGTGCCAGCAGTTACTTGGCAGGGGACACTGAAGCTTTCTTT.

The chain carries TRBV30 and TRBJ1-1; weak D call: TRBD1 (5 bases). This CDR3 is 11 amino acids long. CDR1 GTSNPN and CDR2 SVGIG come from the germline V gene (reference sequence). The V end lost 5 bases, the J end lost 7 bases, and 11 bases lay between the germline ends. The CDR3 sequence is CAWSGKVEAFF. The DNA for the CDR3 is TGTGCCTGGTCAGGGAAAGTTGAAGCTTTCTTT.

This chain joins TRBV5-4 and TRBJ2-1; no definite D call. Germline V gene sequence: CDR1 SGHNT, CDR2 YYREEE (reference sequence). V was cut by 2 bases and J by 10 bases, with 13 bases left in between. There are 13 residues in the CDR3. The CDR3 here is CASSFLGMGEQFF. The CDR3 DNA is TGTGCCAGCAGCTTTTTGGGCATGGGAGAGCAGTTCTTC.

The CDR3 protein is CASSFSGSTDTQYF. CDR3 nucleotide sequence: TGTGCCAGCAGCTTCAGCGGGAGCACAGATACGCAGTATTTT. The chain recombines TRBV5-8 with TRBJ2-3, with a weak D call TRBD2 (6 bases). The CDR3 consists of 14 residues. The germline gives CDR1 SGHTS, CDR2 YDEGEE. V was pared by 2 bases and J by 0 bases, with 7 bases between.

The rearrangement joins TRBV7-9 to TRBJ1-1; D is ambiguous. This CDR3 is 13 amino acids long. CDR1 is SEHNR and CDR2 is FQNEAQ in the germline V gene (reference sequence). V was trimmed by 7 bases and J by 6 bases, leaving 15 bases between them. Here the CDR3 DNA reads TGTGCCAGCACGATTTCGGGGTTTGCTGAAGCTTTCTTT. Its protein is CASTISGFAEAFF. The variable domain in full, with the rest retrieved from reference TRBV7-9 and TRBJ1-1, is DTGVSQNPRHKITKRGQNVTFRCDPISEHNRLYWYRQTLGQGPEFLTYFQNEAQLEKSRLLSDRFSAERPKGSFSTLEIQRTEQGDSAMYLCASTISGFAEAFFGQGTRLTVV.

This chain joins TRBV30 and TRBJ1-3; D is unresolved. The CDR3 is 12 residues long. With 1 base removed from V and 5 bases from J, the gap between germline ends came to 6 bases. Germline V CDR1 and CDR2: GTSNPN, SVGIG (reference sequence). CDR3 DNA: TGTGCCTGGAGTGAAATGAGAAACACCATATATTTT. Protein: CAWSEMRNTIYF.

V and J are TRBV11-3 and TRBJ2-3; no reliable D call. The CDR3 sequence is 17 residues long. Germline V gene lookup returns CDR1 SGHNT and CDR2 YENEEA. V was clipped by 5 bases and J by 2 bases, with 20 bases between them. The CDR3 is CASSIGIVRSATDTQYF. DNA for the CDR3: TGTGCCAGCAGCATAGGGATAGTAAGGTCTGCCACAGATACGCAGTATTTT.

The rearrangement joins TRBV6-1 to TRBJ2-4, with 8 bases identical to TRBD2. This CDR3 spans 17 amino acids. After removal of 2 bases from V and 1 base from J, the junction contained 7 bases not matched to a gene. Per the germline V gene, CDR1 is MNHNS and CDR2 is SASEGT. Here the CDR3 DNA reads TGTGCCAGCAGTGAACGGGGGGGGCGACATGCCAAAAACATTCAGTACTTC. Its protein product is CASSERGGRHAKNIQYF.

This chain joins TRBV11-2 and TRBJ2-7; 8 bases map to TRBD1. This CDR3 region has 12 residues. V was pared by 3 bases and J by 5 bases, with 0 bases of the junction left unmatched. Per the germline V gene, CDR1 is SGHAT and CDR2 is FQNNGV. CDR3 amino acids: CASSLTGDEQYF. The DNA of the CDR3 is TGTGCCAGCAGCTTGACAGGGGACGAGCAGTACTTC.

The genes are TRBV6-1 and TRBJ1-1; 10 bases agree with TRBD1. CDR3 length: 15 residues. After removal of 6 bases from V and 1 base from J, the junction contained 5 bases not matched to a gene. Germline V gene lookup returns CDR1 MNHNS and CDR2 SASEGT. The CDR3 sequence is CASRTGGAWNTEAFF. The CDR3 DNA is TGTGCCAGCAGGACAGGGGGCGCATGGAACACTGAAGCTTTCTTT.

The chain links TRBV6-1 to TRBJ1-2; D not certain. From germline, CDR1 is MNHNS and CDR2 SASEGT. Trimming cost V 0 bases and J 0 bases, with 8 bases left between them. The CDR3 loop spans 15 amino acids. DNA of the CDR3: TGTGCCAGCAGTGAAGCGTCAGGAGCTAACTATGGCTACACCTTC. It codes for CASSEASGANYGYTF.

The chain carries TRBV2 and TRBJ1-2, with D unclear. This CDR3 is 14 amino acids long. The germline CDR1 and CDR2 sequences are SNHLY and FYNNEI. Deletions cut 7 bases from V and 6 bases from J, with 18 bases between. In nucleotides, the CDR3 is TGTGCCAGCACCCCGACATACACCAGTGATGGCTACACCTTC. It codes for CASTPTYTSDGYTF.

The chain links TRBV15 to TRBJ2-1, with D possibly matching TRBD1 (7 bases). The V gene's germline CDR1 is LNHNV and CDR2 YYDKDF (reference sequence). Trimming removed 3 bases at V and 0 bases at J, with 15 bases between. This CDR3 has 17 residues. CDR3 sequence (DNA): TGTGCCACCAGCAGGGGGGGACAGCCCTACTCCTACAATGAGCAGTTCTTC. Its translation: CATSRGGQPYSYNEQFF.

The gene calls are TRBV11-3 and TRBJ2-2; a possible D gene is TRBD2 (5 bases). Germline V gene lookup returns CDR1 SGHNT and CDR2 YENEEA. The CDR3 loop spans 15 amino acids. With 5 bases removed from V and 6 bases from J, the gap between germline ends came to 16 bases. The CDR3, as DNA: TGTGCCAGCAGCCTTAACGGACTCCTTTCCGGGGAGCTGTTTTTT. Translated, it gives CASSLNGLLSGELFF.

The rearrangement uses TRBV19 and TRBJ1-2; 7 nucleotides align to TRBD1. CDR1 LNHDA and CDR2 SQIVND come from the germline V gene (reference sequence). The ends lost 5 bases at V and 2 bases at J; junction bases unmatched: 2. The CDR3 spans 13 residues. For the CDR3, the DNA is TGTGCCAGTAGTGTACAGGGGAACTATGGCTACACCTTC. The encoded protein is CASSVQGNYGYTF. Complete variable domain (other parts from reference TRBV19 and TRBJ1-2): DGGITQSPKYLFRKEGQNVTLSCEQNLNHDAMYWYRQDPGQGLRLIYYSQIVNDFQKGDIAEGYSVSREKKESFPLTVTSAQKNPTAFYLCASSVQGNYGYTFGSGTRLTVV.

The chain couples TRBV6-5 to TRBJ2-7, with TRBD1 matching over 8 bases. Germline CDR1 is MNHEY and CDR2 is SVGAGI. Losses at the gene ends were 8 bases for V and 0 bases for J; bases not matched to a gene: 6. This CDR3 comprises 14 residues. The CDR3 DNA reads TGTGCCAGCGGTAGGACAGGGATCTCCTACGAGCAGTACTTC. This translates into CASGRTGISYEQYF.

V usage is TRBV6-5 and J usage is TRBJ2-6, with D possibly being TRBD2 (6 bases). The CDR3 is made up of 15 amino acids. V was trimmed by 7 bases and J by 4 bases, leaving 14 bases between them. Germline lookup yields CDR1 MNHEY and CDR2 SVGAGI. The chain's CDR3 is CASTKRRDGANVLTF. The CDR3 region has the DNA TGTGCCAGCACCAAACGGAGGGACGGGGCCAACGTCCTGACTTTC.